Each of the 31 T cell receptor beta chains below was sequenced from the same sample in a study of blood T cell repertoires in COVID-19. Sequencing used immunoSEQ multiplex PCR; TCRdb keeps in-frame clones, though not all of them. The table records about 55,000 clones, about nine tenths of them present only once. Sequenced input: peripheral blood. The receptors shown here come from a man between 60 and 75 years old with active COVID-19.

There are a few counts of this clone. The chain recombines TRBV5-6 with TRBJ2-7; 14 bases line up with TRBD2. J was trimmed by 7 bases and V by 4 bases; bases with no gene match: 10. The CDR3 totals 16 residues. Per the germline V gene, CDR1 is SGHDT and CDR2 is YYEEEE. This chain's CDR3 is CASSPRTSGRFGEQYF. CDR3 coding DNA: TGTGCCAGCAGCCCGAGGACTAGCGGGAGGTTTGGTGAGCAGTACTTC.

The J gene is TRBJ1-1, the V gene TRBV7-2; 7 bases match TRBD1. Germline CDR1 SGHTA, CDR2 FQGNSA. V lost 8 bases and J lost 4; bases outside the gene matches: 7. The CDR3 loop spans 13 amino acids. In nucleotides, the CDR3 is TGTGCCAGCGGGGGACAGCAGGGCACTGAAGCTTTCTTT. The encoded protein is CASGGQQGTEAFF.

This clone was counted only a few times. This chain uses TRBV18 with TRBJ2-7; 11 nucleotides match TRBD2. Trimming at V came to 8 bases and at J to 5 bases, leaving 8 bases not matched to a gene. The CDR3 loop spans 14 amino acids. Germline V gives CDR1 KGHSH, CDR2 LQKENI. For the CDR3, the DNA is TGTGCCAGCGTCCTAGCGGGAGGATCTGACGAGCAGTACTTC. It translates to CASVLAGGSDEQYF. The full variable domain, with the rest looked up from reference TRBV18 and TRBJ2-7, is NAGVMQNPRHLVRRRGQEARLRCSPMKGHSHVYWYRQLPEEGLKFMVYLQKENIIDESGMPKERFSAEFPKEGPSILRIQQVVRGDSAAYFCASVLAGGSDEQYFGPGTRLTVT.

The gene calls are TRBV27 and TRBJ2-7, with D perhaps matching TRBD1 (7 bases). The CDR3 is made up of 13 amino acids. Germline CDR1 is MNHEY and CDR2 is SMNVEV (reference sequence). Trimming took 6 bases from V and 4 from J, leaving 13 bases between them. The CDR3 reads CASSPTGRYEQYF. CDR3 nucleotide sequence: TGTGCCAGCAGCCCGACAGGGAGGTACGAGCAGTACTTC.

The chain links TRBV24-1 to TRBJ2-7, with D possibly TRBD2 on 5 matching bases. The germline gives CDR1 KGHDR, CDR2 SFDVKD. The V end was cut by 0 bases, the J end by 7 bases, with 21 bases between. The CDR3 extends over 17 amino acids. As DNA, the CDR3 is TGTGCCACCAGTGATTTGCTGTCGCGGCAGACCCAGCGGGAGCAGTACTTC. Amino acid sequence: CATSDLLSRQTQREQYF.

The chain has TRBV10-3 and TRBJ2-5; TRBD2 matches at 8 bases. The CDR3 is made up of 16 amino acids. Trimming at V came to 10 bases and at J to 4 bases, leaving 17 bases not matched to a gene. Looked up from germline, CDR1 is ENHRY and CDR2 is SYGVKD. This CDR3 reads CATRMDPSGRRETQYF. The CDR3 DNA is TGTGCCACCAGGATGGACCCCAGCGGGAGACGAGAGACCCAGTACTTC.

This clone turned up a few times. The chain recombines TRBV18 with TRBJ2-7; 7 positions match TRBD1. The CDR3 is 17 residues long. The V and J ends lost 5 bases and 2 bases, in that order; junction bases with no gene match: 15. CDR1 and CDR2 from the germline V gene are KGHSH and LQKENI. CDR3 in amino acids: CASSAFSTRDSAYEQYF. Here the CDR3 DNA reads TGTGCCAGCTCAGCCTTCTCCACCCGGGACAGTGCCTACGAGCAGTACTTC.

The chain joins TRBV5-1 to TRBJ1-1; 7 bases are a match to TRBD1. With V trimmed by 0 bases and J by 1 base, 6 bases remained unmatched. The CDR3 loop spans 16 amino acids. Germline loops: CDR1 SGHRS, CDR2 YFSETQ. DNA for the CDR3: TGCGCCAGCAGCTTGGCCCGGACAGGAAGGAACACTGAAGCTTTCTTT. Amino acids: CASSLARTGRNTEAFF. The variable domain in full, with the rest retrieved from reference TRBV5-1 and TRBJ1-1, is KAGVTQTPRYLIKTRGQQVTLSCSPISGHRSVSWYQQTPGQGLQFLFEYFSETQRNKGNFPGRFSGRQFSNSRSEMNVSTLELGDSALYLCASSLARTGRNTEAFFGQGTRLTVV.

V usage is TRBV7-2 and J usage is TRBJ2-2; 7 positions match TRBD2. The germline V gene has CDR1 SGHTA and CDR2 FQGNSA. The length of the CDR3 is 15 residues. J was trimmed by 3 bases and V by 7 bases; bases with no gene match: 8. CDR3 DNA: TGTGCCAGCACCTGGACTAGATGGTACACCGGGGAGCTGTTTTTT. Encoded protein: CASTWTRWYTGELFF.

The chain links TRBV6-1 to TRBJ2-7, with TRBD1 identical over 7 bases. Germline loops: CDR1 MNHNS, CDR2 SASEGT. V lost 2 bases and J lost 3; bases outside the gene matches: 4. The CDR3 sequence is 14 residues long. This CDR3 reads CASSEQGVIYEQYF. In nucleotides, the CDR3 is TGTGCCAGCAGTGAACAGGGGGTTATCTACGAGCAGTACTTC.

The J gene is TRBJ2-3, the V gene TRBV5-1, with D possibly matching TRBD1 (5 bases). V lost 1 base to trimming and J lost 0 bases, with 9 bases between them. The CDR3 has 15 amino acids. CDR1 and CDR2 (germline): SGHRS, YFSETQ. CDR3 coding DNA: TGCGCCAGCAGCTTGAGGGGCGAAAGCACAGATACGCAGTATTTT. As protein: CASSLRGESTDTQYF.

The chain recombines TRBV9 with TRBJ2-3; the match to TRBD2 covers 12 bases. The germline V gene has CDR1 SGDLS and CDR2 YYNGEE. The CDR3 runs 16 residues. Unmatched junction bases numbered 4, after V lost 4 bases and J lost 1 base. For the CDR3, the DNA is TGTGCCAGCAGCCCTCGGACTAGCGGGGGCACAGATACGCAGTATTTT. Its protein product is CASSPRTSGGTDTQYF. Combining the CDR3 with reference TRBV9 and TRBJ2-3 gives the whole variable domain DSGVTQTPKHLITATGQRVTLRCSPRSGDLSVYWYQQSLDQGLQFLIQYYNGEERAKGNILERFSAQQFPDLHSELNLSSLELGDSALYFCASSPRTSGGTDTQYFGPGTRLTVL.

The rearrangement links TRBV2 to TRBJ1-2, with D possibly TRBD1 on 5 matching bases. This CDR3 is 10 amino acids long. V was cut by 9 bases and J by 7 bases, with 9 bases left in between. The germline CDR1 and CDR2 sequences are SNHLY and FYNNEI. This CDR3 reads CARTGTGYTF. The CDR3 nucleotides are TGTGCCAGAACAGGAACTGGCTACACCTTC.

This clone was detected once. The V and J genes are TRBV7-8 and TRBJ2-7; the match to TRBD2 covers 11 bases. CDR1 and CDR2 from the germline V gene are SGHVS and FQNEAQ. There are 14 residues in the CDR3. J was trimmed by 6 bases and V by 5 bases; bases with no gene match: 6. In DNA form, the CDR3 reads TGTGCCAGCAGCCCACTAGCGGGAGACCCCGAGCAGTACTTC. Its translation: CASSPLAGDPEQYF.

The gene calls are TRBV7-3 and TRBJ2-3; TRBD1 matches at 8 bases. From germline, CDR1 is SGHTA and CDR2 FQGTGA. The ends lost 2 bases at V and 5 bases at J; junction bases unmatched: 9. This CDR3 spans 16 amino acids. The CDR3 DNA follows: TGTGCCAGCAGCTTACGGACAGGGAGTGGTGTAGATACGCAGTATTTT. Protein product: CASSLRTGSGVDTQYF.

This clone was detected a few times. The gene calls are TRBV4-1 and TRBJ2-7; D gene uncertain. The V gene lost 0 bases and the J gene lost 0 bases, with 15 bases spanning the gap. The CDR3 consists of 17 residues. Germline V gives CDR1 MGHRA, CDR2 YSYEKL. The CDR3 loop reads CASSQEVTSLISYEQYF. As DNA, the CDR3 is TGCGCCAGCAGCCAAGAGGTAACTTCTTTGATCTCCTACGAGCAGTACTTC.

The V call is TRBV2, the J call TRBJ1-5; 11 nucleotides line up with TRBD1. The CDR3 has 15 residues. CDR1 and CDR2 from the germline V gene are SNHLY and FYNNEI. V lost 6 bases and J lost 4; bases outside the gene matches: 5. CDR3 coding DNA: TGTGCCAGCAGGGACAGGGGGCTACGAAATCAGCCCCAGCATTTT. Translating gives CASRDRGLRNQPQHF.

This clone was detected once. The rearrangement joins TRBV4-1 to TRBJ2-3; TRBD2 aligns across 15 bases. Germline CDR1 and CDR2: MGHRA and YSYEKL. The CDR3 is 20 amino acids. V was clipped by 1 base and J by 4 bases; unmatched bases: 12. In DNA, the CDR3 is TGCGCCAGCAGCCAAGGGCCCTGGACTAGCGGGAGGGCCTGGGCAGATACGCAGTATTTT. Its translation: CASSQGPWTSGRAWADTQYF.

The chain combines TRBV28 with TRBJ2-5, with 12 bases identical to TRBD2. Germline values: CDR1 MDHEN, CDR2 SYDVKM. With 6 bases clipped from V and 1 base from J, the junction kept 6 bases outside the gene matches. This CDR3 comprises 16 residues. The CDR3 loop is CASSGLAGPSQETQYF. The CDR3 DNA reads as TGTGCCAGCAGCGGACTAGCGGGGCCCTCCCAAGAGACCCAGTACTTC.

J is TRBJ2-7 and V is TRBV14; 10 positions match TRBD2. Germline-derived CDR1 and CDR2 are SGHDN and FVKESK. The CDR3 loop spans 14 amino acids. V dropped 4 bases and J dropped 3; count of bases not matched to a gene: 3. CDR3 loop: CASSPSGRVYEQYF. As DNA, the CDR3 is TGTGCCAGCAGCCCCAGCGGGAGGGTCTACGAGCAGTACTTC.

This clone was seen only once. The rearrangement links TRBV5-8 to TRBJ1-2; possible D gene TRBD1, 5 bases. The CDR3 consists of 13 residues. CDR1 SGHTS and CDR2 YDEGEE come from the germline V gene. V was trimmed by 1 base and J by 6 bases, leaving 10 bases between them. The CDR3 sequence: CASSLSSRDGYTF. As DNA, the CDR3 is TGTGCCAGCAGCTTGTCTTCCAGGGATGGCTACACCTTC. The full variable domain, its missing parts supplied by reference TRBV5-8 and TRBJ1-2, is EAGVTQSPTHLIKTRGQQATLRCSPISGHTSVYWYQQALGLGLQFLLWYDEGEERNRGNFPPRFSGRQFPNYSSELNVNALELEDSALYLCASSLSSRDGYTFGSGTRLTVV.

V is TRBV18 and J is TRBJ2-1; 9 bases match TRBD1. Germline V lookup: CDR1 KGHSH, CDR2 LQKENI. V lost 6 bases and J lost 7; bases outside the gene matches: 10. The CDR3 extends over 15 amino acids. The CDR3 DNA reads as TGTGCCAGCTCGGCCGAACAGGGGGCGTCTAATGAGCAGTTCTTC. This codes for CASSAEQGASNEQFF.

V and J are TRBV3-1 (or the pseudogene TRBV3-2) and TRBJ2-7, with D hard to call. Germline values: CDR1 LGHDT, CDR2 YNNKEL (reference sequence). This CDR3 spans 16 amino acids. V shed 0 bases and J shed 0 bases, with 12 bases lying between them. CDR3 region: CASSQELAVNSYEQYF. CDR3 in DNA: TGTGCCAGCAGCCAAGAGTTGGCGGTCAACTCCTACGAGCAGTACTTC.

The V gene is TRBV30, the J gene TRBJ1-4; 8 bases are a match to TRBD1. The ends lost 5 bases at V and 5 bases at J; junction bases unmatched: 4. Germline V gene lookup returns CDR1 GTSNPN and CDR2 SVGIG (reference sequence). CDR3 length: 13 residues. CDR3: CAWDRGSNEKLFF. The DNA of the CDR3 is TGTGCCTGGGACAGGGGATCGAATGAAAAACTGTTTTTT.

The chain recombines TRBV12-3 or TRBV12-4 with TRBJ1-2; 8 bases match TRBD1. Germline trimming cut 5 bases from V and 12 bases from J; bases unmatched to any gene: 8. This CDR3 has 12 residues. CDR3: CASSTQDRGHTF. DNA for the CDR3: TGTGCCAGCAGTACGCAAGACAGGGGCCACACCTTC.

The sample holds a few counts of this clone. This rearrangement joins TRBV19 to TRBJ2-6; tentatively, D is TRBD2 (6 bases). The V end was cut by 3 bases, the J end by 9 bases, with 9 bases between. CDR1 and CDR2 from the germline V gene are LNHDA and SQIVND (reference sequence). The CDR3 consists of 13 residues. DNA for the CDR3: TGTGCCAGTAGTATCGCGGGAAACAACGTCCTGACTTTC. Amino acid sequence: CASSIAGNNVLTF.

This clone was counted once. This CDR3 reads CASSPLGDRAGEAFF. The DNA for the CDR3 is TGTGCCAGTAGCCCTCTCGGAGACAGGGCGGGAGAAGCTTTCTTT. V usage is TRBV19 and J usage is TRBJ1-1; 7 bases align to TRBD1. In germline, CDR1 is LNHDA, CDR2 SQIVND (reference sequence). The CDR3 runs to 15 residues. V gave up 6 bases and J gave up 8 bases; unmatched junction bases: 15. The full variable domain, its missing parts supplied by reference TRBV19 and TRBJ1-1, is DGGITQSPKYLFRKEGQNVTLSCEQNLNHDAMYWYRQDPGQGLRLIYYSQIVNDFQKGDIAEGYSVSREKKESFPLTVTSAQKNPTAFYLCASSPLGDRAGEAFFGQGTRLTVV.

This clone was seen only once. The chain has TRBV7-2 and TRBJ1-1, with D possibly being TRBD1 (6 bases). The germline V gene has CDR1 SGHTA and CDR2 FQGNSA. This CDR3 comprises 13 residues. V gave up 3 bases and J gave up 8 bases, with 13 bases separating them. The chain's CDR3 is CASSFSRGWEAFF. In nucleotides, the CDR3 is TGTGCCAGCAGCTTTTCTAGGGGGTGGGAAGCTTTCTTT.

The rearrangement joins TRBV4-1 to TRBJ2-1; tentatively, D is TRBD2 (5 bases). Germline V gives CDR1 MGHRA, CDR2 YSYEKL. V shed 2 bases and J shed 4 bases, with 12 bases lying between them. The CDR3 covers 15 residues. The CDR3 coding sequence is TGCGCCAGCAGCCAAACGGACTCCGTTTACAATGAGCAGTTCTTC. Translation gives CASSQTDSVYNEQFF.

V gene TRBV7-2 combines with J gene TRBJ2-1; a weak D match, TRBD2 (5 bases). V gave up 1 base and J gave up 7 bases, with 26 bases separating them. Per germline, CDR1 SGHTA and CDR2 FQGNSA. The CDR3 is 19 amino acids. Here the CDR3 reads CASSLVRFGRVMPKNEQFF. DNA of the CDR3: TGTGCCAGCAGCTTAGTGAGGTTCGGGCGGGTGATGCCTAAAAATGAGCAGTTCTTC.

The chain is built from TRBV7-3 and TRBJ2-3, with D possibly TRBD2 on 5 matching bases. Germline values: CDR1 SGHTA, CDR2 FQGTGA. This CDR3 contains 15 residues. Trimming removed 0 bases from V and 0 bases from J, with 7 bases in between. CDR3 loop: CASSLTSVSTDTQYF. The CDR3 DNA is TGTGCCAGCAGCTTAACTAGCGTAAGCACAGATACGCAGTATTTT.